A single TCR beta chain is shown here with its context. The data are from a study of blood T cell repertoires in COVID-19. Study overall: Samples representing acute and convalescent COVID-19 were sourced from the United States, Italy and Spain. The analysed material was cDNA or gDNA that came from T cells, B-cell-depleted T cells, or PBMCs.

This CDR3 comprises 12 residues. Germline-derived CDR1 and CDR2 are SEHNR and FQNEAQ (reference sequence). Trimming cost V 1 base and J 12 bases, with 12 bases left between them. Original handling: By means of reference gene primer amplification, nucleated cell counts were estimated. TCRdb keeps only in-frame clones here, not all; method: immunoSEQ multiplex PCR. V and J calls plus clone size are reproduced from that table; the DNA served to infer D and trimming. The data contain 120,000 to 150,000 clones, around 85% of them singletons. The TCR was taken from a man aged 50 to 59 with acute or convalescent COVID-19. This chain uses TRBV7-9 with TRBJ2-5; a weak D match, TRBD1 (6 bases). Sequencing used peripheral blood. The CDR3 DNA follows: TGTGCCAGCAGCTTAGAGGACTGGACAGAGTACTTC. Translation: CASSLEDWTEYF.